The rows below give T cell receptor beta chains drawn from one sample of a study of CXCR3-negative and CXCR3-positive naive CD8 T cells. One entry per CDR3 protein, without DNA, is what TCRdb gives after re-calling the 5' RACE reads. This sample's clone table lists about 63,000 distinct CDR3 sequences. The sequencing input was naive CXCR3+ CD8+ T cells from blood. The receptors shown here come from a human donor in good health. Some clones in this sample may be carry-over from other donors' samples. Each CDR3 is given with its conserved first and last residue.

V	J	CDR3
TRBV12-5	TRBJ2-7	CASVAGPYEQYF
TRBV7-6	TRBJ2-1	CASSLAGSGGGSYNEQFF
TRBV11-3	TRBJ2-7	CASSLLLGTGVYEQYF
TRBV7-2	TRBJ1-1	CASSFGRNTEAFF
TRBV29-1	TRBJ2-1	CSVESGYNEQFF
TRBV25-1	TRBJ1-1	CASSEFREEFPNTEAFF
TRBV12-3/TRBV12-4	TRBJ2-5	CASSSGFQETQYF
TRBV7-8	TRBJ2-7	CASSSGQGIRYEQYF
TRBV6-6	TRBJ1-2	CASGPGPFNYGYTF
TRBV14	TRBJ2-7	CASSPGLAAMSYEQYF
TRBV6-6	TRBJ2-7	CASRQGNYEQYF
TRBV7-6	TRBJ2-1	CASSLAWQKGLQWGEQFF
TRBV6-2/TRBV6-3	TRBJ2-1	CASSYWNYNEQFF
TRBV29-1	TRBJ2-2	CSVTHGGELFF
TRBV29-1	TRBJ2-1	CSVDNSGNYNEQFF
TRBV29-1	TRBJ2-7	CSVEMGGDRGSYEQYF
TRBV12-3/TRBV12-4	TRBJ1-2	CASSFTGAGGYTF
TRBV29-1	TRBJ1-2	CSVEGGTGAYGYTF
TRBV25-1	TRBJ1-1	CASSDLTEAFF
TRBV7-9	TRBJ2-1	CASPGPYNEQFF
TRBV6-4	TRBJ1-6	CASSDRRKGGNSPLHF
TRBV6-5	TRBJ1-2	CASSYGQGAGGYTF
TRBV7-6	TRBJ2-5	CASSLGQYQETQYF
TRBV29-1	TRBJ2-7	CSVLGRLAGDFYEQYF
TRBV25-1	TRBJ2-2	CASSPGTSNGELFF